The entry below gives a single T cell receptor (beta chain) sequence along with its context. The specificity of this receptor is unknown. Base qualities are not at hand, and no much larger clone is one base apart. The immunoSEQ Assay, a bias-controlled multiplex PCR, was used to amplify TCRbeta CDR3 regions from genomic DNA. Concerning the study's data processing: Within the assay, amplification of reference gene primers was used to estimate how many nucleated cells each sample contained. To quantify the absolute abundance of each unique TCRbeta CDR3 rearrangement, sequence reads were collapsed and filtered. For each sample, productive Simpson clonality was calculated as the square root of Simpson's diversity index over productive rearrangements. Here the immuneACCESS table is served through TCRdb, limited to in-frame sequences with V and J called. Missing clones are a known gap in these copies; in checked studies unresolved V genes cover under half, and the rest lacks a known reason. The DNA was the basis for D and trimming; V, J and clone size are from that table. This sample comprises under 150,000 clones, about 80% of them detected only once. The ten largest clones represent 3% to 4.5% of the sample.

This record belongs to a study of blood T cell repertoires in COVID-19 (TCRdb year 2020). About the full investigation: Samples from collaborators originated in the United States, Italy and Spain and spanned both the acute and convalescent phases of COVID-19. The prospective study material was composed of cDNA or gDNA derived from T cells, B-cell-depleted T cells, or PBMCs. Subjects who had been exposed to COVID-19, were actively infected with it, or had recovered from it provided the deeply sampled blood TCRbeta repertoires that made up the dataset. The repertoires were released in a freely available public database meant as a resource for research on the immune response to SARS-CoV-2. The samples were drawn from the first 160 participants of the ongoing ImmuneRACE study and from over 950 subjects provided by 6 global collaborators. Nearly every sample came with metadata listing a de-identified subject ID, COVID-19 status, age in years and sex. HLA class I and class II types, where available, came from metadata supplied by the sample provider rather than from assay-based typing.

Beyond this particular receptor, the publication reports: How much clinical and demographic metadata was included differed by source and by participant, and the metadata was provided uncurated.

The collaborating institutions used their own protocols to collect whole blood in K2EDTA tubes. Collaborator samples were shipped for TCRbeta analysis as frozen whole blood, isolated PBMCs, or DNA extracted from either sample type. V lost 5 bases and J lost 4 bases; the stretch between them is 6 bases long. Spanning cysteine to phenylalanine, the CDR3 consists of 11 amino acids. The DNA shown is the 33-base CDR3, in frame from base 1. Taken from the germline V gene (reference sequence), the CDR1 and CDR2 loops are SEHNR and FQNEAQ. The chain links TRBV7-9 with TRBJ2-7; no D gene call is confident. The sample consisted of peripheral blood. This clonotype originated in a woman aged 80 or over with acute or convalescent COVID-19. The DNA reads TGTGCCAGCAGCCCACTATACGAGCAGTACTTC. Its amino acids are CASSPLYEQYF.